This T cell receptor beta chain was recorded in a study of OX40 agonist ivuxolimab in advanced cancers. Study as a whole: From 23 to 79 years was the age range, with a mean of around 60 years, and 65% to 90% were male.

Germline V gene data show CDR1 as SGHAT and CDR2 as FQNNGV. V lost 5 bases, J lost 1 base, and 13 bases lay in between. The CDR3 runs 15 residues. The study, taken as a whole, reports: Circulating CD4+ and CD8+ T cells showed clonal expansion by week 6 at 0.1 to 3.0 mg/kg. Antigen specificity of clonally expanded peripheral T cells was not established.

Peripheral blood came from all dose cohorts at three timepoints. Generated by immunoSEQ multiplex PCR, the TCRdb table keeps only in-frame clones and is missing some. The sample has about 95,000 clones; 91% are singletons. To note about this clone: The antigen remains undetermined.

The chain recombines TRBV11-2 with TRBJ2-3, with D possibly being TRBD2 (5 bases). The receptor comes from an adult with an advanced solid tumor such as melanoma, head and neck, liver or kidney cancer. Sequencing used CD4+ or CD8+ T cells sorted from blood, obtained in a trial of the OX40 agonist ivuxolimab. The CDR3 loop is CASSLATVRTDTQYF. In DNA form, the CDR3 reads TGTGCCAGCAGCCTAGCTACCGTACGCACAGATACGCAGTATTTT.